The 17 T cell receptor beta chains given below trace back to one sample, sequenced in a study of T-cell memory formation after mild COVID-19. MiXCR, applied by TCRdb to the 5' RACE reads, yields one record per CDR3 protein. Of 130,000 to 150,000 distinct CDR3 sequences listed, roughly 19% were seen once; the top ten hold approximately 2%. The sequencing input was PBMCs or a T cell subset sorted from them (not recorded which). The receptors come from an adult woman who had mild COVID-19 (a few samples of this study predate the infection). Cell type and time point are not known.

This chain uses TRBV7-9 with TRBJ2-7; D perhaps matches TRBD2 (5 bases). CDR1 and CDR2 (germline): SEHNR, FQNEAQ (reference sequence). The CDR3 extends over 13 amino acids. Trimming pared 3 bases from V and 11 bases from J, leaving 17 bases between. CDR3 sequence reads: CASSFDGRGIKYF. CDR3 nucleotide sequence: TGTGCCAGCAGCTTTGACGGCCGGGGAATAAAGTACTTC.

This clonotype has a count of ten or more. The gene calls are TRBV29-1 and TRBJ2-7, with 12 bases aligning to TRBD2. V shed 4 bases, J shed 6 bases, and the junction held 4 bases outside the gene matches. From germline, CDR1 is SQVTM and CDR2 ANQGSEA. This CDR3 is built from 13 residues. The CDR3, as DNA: TGCAGCGTTGTACTAGCGGGAGGTCGCGAGCAGTACTTC. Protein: CSVVLAGGREQYF.

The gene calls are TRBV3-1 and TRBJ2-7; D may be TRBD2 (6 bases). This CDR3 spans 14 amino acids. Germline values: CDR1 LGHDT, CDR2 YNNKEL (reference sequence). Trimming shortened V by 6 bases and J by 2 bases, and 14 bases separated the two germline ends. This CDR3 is CASREGVSTYEQYF. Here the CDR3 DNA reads TGTGCCAGCAGGGAGGGAGTTTCAACCTACGAGCAGTACTTC.

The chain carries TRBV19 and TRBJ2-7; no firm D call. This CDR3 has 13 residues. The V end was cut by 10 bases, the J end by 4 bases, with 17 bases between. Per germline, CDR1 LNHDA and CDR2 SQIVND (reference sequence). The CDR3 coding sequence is TGTGCCAACCAGAGGCTTGCCCCTTACGAGCAGTACTTC. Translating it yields CANQRLAPYEQYF.

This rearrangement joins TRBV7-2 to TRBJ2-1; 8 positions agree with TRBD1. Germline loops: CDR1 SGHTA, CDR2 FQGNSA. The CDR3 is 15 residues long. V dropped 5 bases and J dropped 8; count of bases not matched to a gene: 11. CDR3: CASSKDREPVYEQFF. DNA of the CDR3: TGTGCCAGCAGCAAGGACAGGGAGCCGGTGTATGAGCAGTTCTTC. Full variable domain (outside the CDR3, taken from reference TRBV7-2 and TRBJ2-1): GAGVSQSPSNKVTEKGKDVELRCDPISGHTALYWYRQSLGQGLEFLIYFQGNSAPDKSGLPSDRFSAERTGGSVSTLTIQRTQQEDSAVYLCASSKDREPVYEQFFGPGTRLTVL.

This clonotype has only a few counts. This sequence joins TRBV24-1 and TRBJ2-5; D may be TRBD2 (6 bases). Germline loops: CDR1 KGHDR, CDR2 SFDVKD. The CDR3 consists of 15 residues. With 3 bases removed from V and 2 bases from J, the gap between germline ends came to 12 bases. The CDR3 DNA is TGTGCCACCAGTGATGGCGGGACGGAACAAGAGACCCAGTACTTC. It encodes CATSDGGTEQETQYF.

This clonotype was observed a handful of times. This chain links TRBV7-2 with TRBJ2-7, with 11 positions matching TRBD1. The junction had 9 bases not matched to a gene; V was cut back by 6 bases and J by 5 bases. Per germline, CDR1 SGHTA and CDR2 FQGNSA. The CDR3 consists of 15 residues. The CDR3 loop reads CASRYPGQGVDEQYF. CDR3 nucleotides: TGTGCCAGCAGATACCCGGGACAGGGGGTCGACGAGCAGTACTTC.

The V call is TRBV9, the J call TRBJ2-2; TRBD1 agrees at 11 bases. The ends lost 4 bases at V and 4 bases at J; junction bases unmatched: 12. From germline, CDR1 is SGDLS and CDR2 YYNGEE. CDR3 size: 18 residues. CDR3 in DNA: TGTGCCAGCAGCATCCGGGACAGGGGGTTAGTTTTCACCGGGGAGCTGTTTTTT. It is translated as CASSIRDRGLVFTGELFF.

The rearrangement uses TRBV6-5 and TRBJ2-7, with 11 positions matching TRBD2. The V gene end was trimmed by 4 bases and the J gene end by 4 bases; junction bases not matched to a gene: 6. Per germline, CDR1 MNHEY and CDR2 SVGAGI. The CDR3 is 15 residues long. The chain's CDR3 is CASSLGASGGYEQYF. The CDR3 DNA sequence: TGTGCCAGCAGTTTAGGGGCTAGCGGGGGGTACGAGCAGTACTTC.

The CDR3 sequence is CASREPRGQFF. Written as DNA, the CDR3 is TGTGCCAGCAGGGAGCCTCGGGGGCAGTTCTTC. The chain carries TRBV2 and TRBJ2-1, with D possibly TRBD2 on 5 matching bases. Germline V gene lookup returns CDR1 SNHLY and CDR2 FYNNEI. The V gene lost 6 bases and the J gene lost 12 bases, with 12 bases spanning the gap. This CDR3 has 11 amino acids.

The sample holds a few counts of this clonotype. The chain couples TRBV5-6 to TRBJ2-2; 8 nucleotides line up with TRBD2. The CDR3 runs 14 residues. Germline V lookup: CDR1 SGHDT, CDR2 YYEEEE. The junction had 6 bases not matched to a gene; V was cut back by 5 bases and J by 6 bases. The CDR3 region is CASSRASGSGELFF. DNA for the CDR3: TGTGCCAGCAGTAGGGCTAGCGGGTCCGGGGAGCTGTTTTTT.

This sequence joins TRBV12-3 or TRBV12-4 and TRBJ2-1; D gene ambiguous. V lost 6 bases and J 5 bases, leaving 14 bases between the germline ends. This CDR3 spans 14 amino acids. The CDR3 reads CASRSTGTDNEQFF. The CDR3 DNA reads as TGTGCCAGCAGGAGTACCGGAACGGACAATGAGCAGTTCTTC.

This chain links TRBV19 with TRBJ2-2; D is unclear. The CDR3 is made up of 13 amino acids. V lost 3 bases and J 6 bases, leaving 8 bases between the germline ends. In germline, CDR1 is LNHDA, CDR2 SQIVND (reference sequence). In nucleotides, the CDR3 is TGTGCCAGTAGTATCCCCTGGGCCGGGGAGCTGTTTTTT. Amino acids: CASSIPWAGELFF.

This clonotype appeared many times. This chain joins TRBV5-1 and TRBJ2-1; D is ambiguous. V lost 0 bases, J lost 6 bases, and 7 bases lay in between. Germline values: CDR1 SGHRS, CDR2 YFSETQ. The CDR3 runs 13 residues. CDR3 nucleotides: TGCGCCAGCAGCTTGGCCGGCCTCAATGAGCAGTTCTTC. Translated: CASSLAGLNEQFF.

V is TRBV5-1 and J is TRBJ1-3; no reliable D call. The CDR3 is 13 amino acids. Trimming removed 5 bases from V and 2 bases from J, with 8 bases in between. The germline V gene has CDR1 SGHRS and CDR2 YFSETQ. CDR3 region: CASRPLAGNTIYF. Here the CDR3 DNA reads TGCGCCAGCAGACCCCTGGCTGGAAACACCATATATTTT.

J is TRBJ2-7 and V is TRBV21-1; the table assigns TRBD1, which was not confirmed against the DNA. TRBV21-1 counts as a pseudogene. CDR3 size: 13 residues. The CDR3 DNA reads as TGTGCCGGACGACTGGGACGTCTGGACGAGCAGTACTTC. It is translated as CAGRLGRLDEQYF.

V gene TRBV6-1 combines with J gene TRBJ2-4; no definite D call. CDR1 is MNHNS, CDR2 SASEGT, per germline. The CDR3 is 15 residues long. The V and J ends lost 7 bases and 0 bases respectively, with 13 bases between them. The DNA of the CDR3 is TGTGCCAGCAATCCCCCTGACCTAGCCAAAAACATTCAGTACTTC. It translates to CASNPPDLAKNIQYF.